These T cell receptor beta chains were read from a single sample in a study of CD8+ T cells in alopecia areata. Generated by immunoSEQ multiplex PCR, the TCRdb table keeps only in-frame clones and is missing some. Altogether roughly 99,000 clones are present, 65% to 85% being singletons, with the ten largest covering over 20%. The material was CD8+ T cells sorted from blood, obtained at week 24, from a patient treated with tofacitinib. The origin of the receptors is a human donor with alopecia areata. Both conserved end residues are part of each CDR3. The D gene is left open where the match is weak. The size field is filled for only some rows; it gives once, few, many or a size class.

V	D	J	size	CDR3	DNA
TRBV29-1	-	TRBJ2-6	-	CSVEGGQGNSGANVLTF	TGCAGCGTTGAAGGGGGGCAGGGCAACTCTGGGGCCAACGTCCTGACTTTC
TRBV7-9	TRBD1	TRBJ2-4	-	CASSYTGVAKNIQYF	TGTGCCAGCAGTTATACAGGGGTCGCCAAAAACATTCAGTACTTC
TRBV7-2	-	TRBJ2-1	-	CASSLDFGYEQFF	TGTGCCAGCAGTCTCGACTTTGGCTATGAGCAGTTCTTC
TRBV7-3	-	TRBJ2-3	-	CASSFTSEADTQYF	TGTGCCAGCAGCTTCACGTCAGAGGCAGATACGCAGTATTTT
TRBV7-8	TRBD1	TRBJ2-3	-	CASSPRWQGVSDTQYF	TGTGCCAGCAGCCCGCGGTGGCAGGGGGTTTCAGATACGCAGTATTTT
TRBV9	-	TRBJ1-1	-	CASSVGGSGRDEAFF	TGTGCCAGCAGCGTAGGAGGAAGTGGACGAGACGAAGCTTTCTTT
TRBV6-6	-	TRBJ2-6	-	CASSLGSPGANVLTF	TGTGCCAGCAGTTTAGGGAGCCCTGGGGCCAACGTCCTGACTTTC
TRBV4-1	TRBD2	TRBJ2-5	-	CASSHPRGEETQYF	TGCGCCAGCAGCCACCCGCGGGGGGAAGAGACCCAGTACTTC
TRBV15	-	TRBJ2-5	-	CATSSGARRLAETQYF	TGTGCCACCAGCAGTGGCGCGAGGCGGCTGGCAGAGACCCAGTACTTC
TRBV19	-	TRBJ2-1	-	CASSIDLGHEQFF	TGTGCCAGTAGTATAGATTTAGGTCATGAGCAGTTCTTC
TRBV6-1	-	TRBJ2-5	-	CASSQGTPEGQETQYF	TGTGCCAGCAGTCAAGGGACGCCCGAGGGTCAAGAGACCCAGTACTTC
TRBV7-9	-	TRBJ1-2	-	CASSFPSGGSGYTF	TGTGCCAGCAGCTTTCCCAGTGGAGGTTCCGGCTACACCTTC
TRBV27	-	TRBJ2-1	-	CASSLGVPYNEQFF	TGTGCCAGCAGTTTGGGGGTCCCATACAATGAGCAGTTCTTC
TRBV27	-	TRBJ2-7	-	CASRTVGRSYEQYF	TGTGCCAGCAGAACTGTGGGCAGGTCCTACGAGCAGTACTTC
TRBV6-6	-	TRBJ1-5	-	CATTQIRGDQPQHF	TGTGCCACCACCCAAATCCGGGGAGATCAGCCCCAGCATTTT
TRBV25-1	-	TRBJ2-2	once	CASSDGSGELFF	TGTGCCAGCAGTGACGGCTCCGGGGAGCTGTTTTTT
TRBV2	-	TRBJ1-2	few	CASSTGAGRVDYGYTF	TGTGCCAGCAGTACCGGGGCAGGGCGGGTCGACTATGGCTACACCTTC
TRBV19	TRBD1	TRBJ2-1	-	CASTKLTGSNEQFF	TGTGCCAGTACCAAGCTGACAGGGTCCAATGAGCAGTTCTTC
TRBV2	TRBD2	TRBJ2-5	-	CASSSGESYQETQYF	TGTGCCAGCTCTAGCGGGGAGTCGTACCAAGAGACCCAGTACTTC
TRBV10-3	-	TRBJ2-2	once	CAIWGGSITGELFF	TGTGCCATCTGGGGTGGAAGTATAACCGGGGAGCTGTTTTTT
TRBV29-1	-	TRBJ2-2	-	CSVVGPGRFVTGELFF	TGCAGCGTTGTGGGCCCTGGTCGGTTCGTAACCGGGGAGCTGTTTTTT
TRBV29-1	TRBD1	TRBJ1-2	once	CSAGEGPDRGRPRDGYTF	TGCAGCGCAGGAGAAGGTCCGGACAGGGGGCGTCCCAGGGATGGCTACACCTTC
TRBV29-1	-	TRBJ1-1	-	CSVEGGRTEAFF	TGCAGCGTTGAAGGAGGGCGCACTGAAGCTTTCTTT
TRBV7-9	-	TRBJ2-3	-	CASSLVGAENTDTQYF	TGTGCCAGCAGCTTAGTTGGGGCGGAGAACACAGATACGCAGTATTTT
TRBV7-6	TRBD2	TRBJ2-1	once	CASSSGTSGTGGQFF	TGTGCCAGCAGCTCCGGGACTAGCGGGACTGGGGGGCAGTTCTTC
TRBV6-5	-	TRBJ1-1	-	CASSYLPSLEAFF	TGTGCCAGCAGTTACTTGCCTTCGCTTGAAGCTTTCTTT
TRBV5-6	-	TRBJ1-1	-	CASSSPRQSKLLF	TGTGCCAGCAGCTCTCCCCGACAGTCGAAGCTGCTCTTT
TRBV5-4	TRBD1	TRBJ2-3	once	CASSLPGRQGGDTQYF	TGTGCCAGCAGCTTGCCGGGGAGACAGGGGGGAGATACGCAGTATTTT
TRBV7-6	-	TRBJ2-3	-	CATGSSDTQYF	TGTGCCACAGGGTCCTCAGATACGCAGTATTTT
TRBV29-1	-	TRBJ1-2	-	CSVDGADNLYGYTF	TGCAGCGTTGATGGGGCGGATAACCTCTATGGCTACACCTTC
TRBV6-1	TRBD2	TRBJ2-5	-	CASSAPGLAGGMQETQYF	TGTGCCAGCAGTGCACCGGGACTAGCGGGGGGGATGCAAGAGACCCAGTACTTC
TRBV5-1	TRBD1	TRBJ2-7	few	CASSLAGRQGTREQYF	TGCGCCAGCAGCTTGGCCGGGAGACAGGGGACGAGGGAGCAGTACTTC
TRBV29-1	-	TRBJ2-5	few	CSHTGERETQYF	TGCAGCCACACCGGGGAACGAGAGACCCAGTACTTC
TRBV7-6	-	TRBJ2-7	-	CASSYNIPGTTLAEQYF	TGTGCCAGCAGCTACAACATCCCTGGGACGACCCTCGCCGAGCAGTACTTC
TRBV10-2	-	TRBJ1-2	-	CASSDDVGYGYTF	TGCGCCAGCAGTGATGACGTAGGATATGGCTACACCTTC
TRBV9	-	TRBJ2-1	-	CASSGGPSYNEQFF	TGTGCCAGCAGCGGTGGACCCTCCTACAATGAGCAGTTCTTC
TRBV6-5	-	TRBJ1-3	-	CASSYSTGPGNTIYF	TGTGCCAGCAGTTACTCAACGGGGCCTGGAAACACCATATATTTT
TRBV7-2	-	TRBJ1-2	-	CASSPSNYGYTF	TGTGCCAGCAGCCCGTCTAACTATGGCTACACCTTC
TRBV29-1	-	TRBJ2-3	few	CSVVLRGTDTQYF	TGCAGCGTAGTTCTGAGGGGCACAGATACGCAGTATTTT
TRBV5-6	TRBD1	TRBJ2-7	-	CASSHRDSYLYEQYF	TGTGCCAGCAGCCACCGGGACAGCTACCTATACGAGCAGTACTTC
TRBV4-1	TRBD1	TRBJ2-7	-	CASSHGTGSEQYF	TGCGCCAGCAGCCACGGGACAGGGAGCGAGCAGTACTTC
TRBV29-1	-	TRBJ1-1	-	CSVEDLRGEAFF	TGCAGCGTTGAAGATCTTCGTGGTGAAGCTTTCTTT
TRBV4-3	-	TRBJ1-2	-	CANSQDAHYSGINYGYTF	TGCGCCAACAGCCAAGATGCTCATTATTCAGGGATTAACTATGGCTACACCTTC
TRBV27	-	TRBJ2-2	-	CASLPGGGTGELFF	TGTGCCAGCCTACCGGGGGGCGGCACCGGGGAGCTGTTTTTT